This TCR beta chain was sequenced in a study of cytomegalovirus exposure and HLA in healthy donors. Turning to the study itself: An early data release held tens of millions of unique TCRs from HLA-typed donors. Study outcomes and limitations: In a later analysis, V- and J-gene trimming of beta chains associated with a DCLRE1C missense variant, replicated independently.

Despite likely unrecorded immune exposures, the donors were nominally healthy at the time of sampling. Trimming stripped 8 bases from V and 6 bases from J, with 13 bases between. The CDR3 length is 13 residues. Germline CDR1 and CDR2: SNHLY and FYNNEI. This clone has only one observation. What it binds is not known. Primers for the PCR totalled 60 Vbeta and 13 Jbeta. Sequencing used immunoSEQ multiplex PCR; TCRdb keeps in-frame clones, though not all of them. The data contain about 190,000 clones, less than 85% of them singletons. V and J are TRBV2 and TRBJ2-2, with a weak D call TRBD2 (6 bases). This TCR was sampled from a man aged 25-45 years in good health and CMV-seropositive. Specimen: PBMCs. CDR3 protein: CASQGGVAGELFF. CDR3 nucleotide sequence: TGTGCCAGCCAAGGAGGGGTGGCCGGGGAGCTGTTTTTT.